This is a list of T cell receptor beta chains from one sample in a study of T cells in Graves' hyperthyroidism and ophthalmopathy. Using its own MiXCR run on the multiplex PCR reads, TCRdb lists one record per CDR3 protein. The sample has approximately 640,000 distinct CDR3 sequences, roughly 46% seen once. Sequencing was performed on peripheral blood or thyroid tissue (not recorded which). These receptors originate from an adult man with Graves' disease, either hyperthyroidism or ophthalmopathy (not recorded which). The CDR3 runs from the conserved cysteine through the conserved F or W.

>TRBV7-2
CASSFLGKAGEQYF
>TRBV7-9
CASSLGGTRPLHF
>TRBV5-1
CASSSVGNPGETQYF
>TRBV29-1
CSVDPGQESRGGYGYTF
>TRBV12-3/TRBV12-4
CASSSADRLNTEAFF
>TRBV20-1
CSARGGTANSPLHF
>TRBV2
CASGFDYEQYF
>TRBV5-4
CASRRGTEANYGYTF
>TRBV20-1
CSARAGRGGGNQPQYF
>TRBV29-1
CRQRNSYNSPLHF
>TRBV7-9
CASSPRSGDEKLFF
>TRBV7-2
CASSLVPHLLNYGYTF
>TRBV25-1
CASSEYDPLNTEAFF
>TRBV7-2
CASRDRLGNTEAFF
>TRBV10-3
CAISEEGFGNSPLHF
>TRBV12-3/TRBV12-4
CATAAGSSSPLHF
>TRBV6-1
CASSDPGVVDTEAFF
>TRBV11-1
CASNYQGGPNTGELFF
>TRBV10-1
CASSEYRNTEAFF
>TRBV2
CASSAWTLDSNQPQHF
>TRBV6-1
CASTYGGATNEKLFF
>TRBV14
CASSQDFAVKNLFF
>TRBV7-8
CASSLGSAATYGYAF
>TRBV7-3
CASSPRSEETQYF
>TRBV6-5
CASSYRDGGYEQYF
>TRBV6-5
CASSYDGQGFRSYEQYF
>TRBV7-1
CASSSPLAGSGRESQETQYF
>TRBV5-5
CASSLQGQVYGYTF
>TRBV10-3
CAGTKQGTYEQYF
>TRBV3-1
CASSQWDTIYF
>TRBV29-1
CSGGQGINYGYTF
>TRBV29-1
CSVYEGQDGYTF
>TRBV19
CASSIEGTVNQPQHF
>TRBV6-1
CASSKDTASNQPQHF
>TRBV10-3
CAISVGGPNSPLHF
>TRBV6-1
CASSEETGTNEKLFF
>TRBV7-9
CASSLRTGLTGELFF
>TRBV4-1
CASSQEVPGLTEAFF
>TRBV7-9
CASSPLTGSGNTIYF
>TRBV25-1
CASWDLQETQYF
>TRBV7-9
CASSFKRGQETQYF
>TRBV7-9
CASSLDAGADTGELFF
>TRBV29-1
CSGGGTAINQPQHF
>TRBV7-9
CASSRGFSYEQYF
>TRBV24-1
CATSETGTGGGQYF
>TRBV7-3
CASSLATGGTGAYEQYF
>TRBV29-1
CSAAWSDDRGRYTF
>TRBV11-2
CASSPHLGTGTRGELFF
>TRBV7-2
CASSLTPGQARWSYGYTF
>TRBV24-1
CATSGLGHISYGYTF
>TRBV7-8
CASRPGNRGQRTGELFF
>TRBV7-8
CASSSRDDNEKLFF
>TRBV7-9
CASSLSDRLSGNTIYF